The rows below give T cell receptor beta chains drawn from one sample of a study of blood T cell repertoires in COVID-19. The protocol was immunoSEQ multiplex PCR, while the TCRdb copy is restricted to in-frame clones and leaves out a portion. This sample yields under 150,000 clones, of which about 82% are seen a single time; more than 5% belongs to the top ten. Sequenced material: PBMCs or T cells enriched from blood (not recorded which). The receptor source for this set is a woman aged 35 to 49 who had recovered from COVID-19. Each CDR3 is given with its conserved first and last residue. Fields, in order: J gene, CDR3 length, V gene, CDR3 protein.

J gene: TRBJ2-1
CDR3 length: 15
V gene: TRBV7-8
CDR3 protein: CASSSLRFSYNEQFF

J gene: TRBJ2-3
CDR3 length: 16
V gene: TRBV27
CDR3 protein: CASSRGTSGLTDTQYF

J gene: TRBJ2-2
CDR3 length: 13
V gene: TRBV12-3/TRBV12-4
CDR3 protein: CASYRGLSGELFF

J gene: TRBJ2-1
CDR3 length: 19
V gene: TRBV7-8
CDR3 protein: CASSPLPISGGPNYNEQFF

J gene: TRBJ1-1
CDR3 length: 15
V gene: TRBV30
CDR3 protein: CAWYRGRVGNTEAFF

J gene: TRBJ1-3
CDR3 length: 14
V gene: TRBV30
CDR3 protein: CAWSVRRAGNTIYF

J gene: TRBJ1-5
CDR3 length: 15
V gene: TRBV2
CDR3 protein: CASSSGQGFYQPQHF

J gene: TRBJ1-2
CDR3 length: 14
V gene: TRBV5-1
CDR3 protein: CASSLLGQGYGYTF

J gene: TRBJ2-5
CDR3 length: 12
V gene: TRBV29-1
CDR3 protein: CSNDRGYETQYF

J gene: TRBJ2-1
CDR3 length: 15
V gene: TRBV7-9
CDR3 protein: CASRPTSGVYNEQFF